A single sample is the source of the 2 T cell receptor beta chains below, sequenced in a study of cytomegalovirus exposure and HLA in healthy donors. Researchers ran the PCR with 60 Vbeta and 13 Jbeta primers. Generated by immunoSEQ multiplex PCR, the TCRdb table keeps only in-frame clones and is missing some. The sample includes about 170,000 clones, 75% to 80% of them seen just once. The sample taken for sequencing was PBMCs. The source of these receptors is a woman aged 45-59 years in good health and CMV-seropositive.

The genes are TRBV9 and TRBJ1-1, with D tentatively TRBD1 (6 bases). Trimming took off 0 bases at V and 0 bases at J, with 9 bases between the two ends. The CDR3 has 15 amino acids. Germline CDR1 SGDLS, CDR2 YYNGEE. The CDR3 DNA reads as TGTGCCAGCAGCGTAGAGGGACAACTGAACACTGAAGCTTTCTTT. Its protein product is CASSVEGQLNTEAFF.

The CDR3 region is CASSPDRGAHQPQHF. The DNA for the CDR3 is TGTGCCAGCTCACCAGACAGGGGGGCCCATCAGCCCCAGCATTTT. The V call is TRBV18, the J call TRBJ1-5; 9 bases match TRBD1. The CDR3 is 15 amino acids. Germline V gene lookup returns CDR1 KGHSH and CDR2 LQKENI. The V gene end was trimmed by 2 bases and the J gene end by 5 bases; junction bases not matched to a gene: 4.